This T cell receptor beta chain was observed in a study of Ad26.COV2.S vaccination and SARS-CoV-2 variants. Notes on this clone: The antigen remains undetermined.

Study results and caveats: Non-spike TCR breadth did not differ much between vaccine and placebo recipients.

This CDR3 region has 14 residues. CDR1 is ENHRY and CDR2 is SYGVKD in the germline V gene. V shed 3 bases and J shed 4 bases, with 12 bases lying between them. Sequencing was performed with immunoSEQ multiplex PCR; in TCRdb, only in-frame clones are kept and a portion is missing. The data contain 300,000 to 400,000 clones, about 90% of them singletons. The chain has TRBV10-3 and TRBJ1-2; the D is unclear. The source material was peripheral blood, sampled after recovery from COVID-19. The TCR originated in a human donor who had recovered from COVID-19. The CDR3 is CAISEVDGLYGYTF. CDR3 in DNA: TGTGCCATCAGTGAAGTTGACGGCCTCTATGGCTACACCTTC.